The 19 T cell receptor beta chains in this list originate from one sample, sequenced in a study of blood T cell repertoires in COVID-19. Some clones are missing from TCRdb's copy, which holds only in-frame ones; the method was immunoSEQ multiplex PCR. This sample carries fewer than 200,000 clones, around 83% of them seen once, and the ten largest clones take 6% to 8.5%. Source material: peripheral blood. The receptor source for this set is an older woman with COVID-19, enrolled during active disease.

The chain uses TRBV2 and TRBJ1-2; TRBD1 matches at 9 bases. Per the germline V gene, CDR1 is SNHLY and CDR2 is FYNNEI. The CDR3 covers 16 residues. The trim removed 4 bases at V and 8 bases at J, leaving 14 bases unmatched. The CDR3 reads CASSVVGKQGAEGYTF. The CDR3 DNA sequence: TGTGCCAGCAGTGTCGTAGGAAAACAGGGGGCTGAAGGCTACACCTTC.

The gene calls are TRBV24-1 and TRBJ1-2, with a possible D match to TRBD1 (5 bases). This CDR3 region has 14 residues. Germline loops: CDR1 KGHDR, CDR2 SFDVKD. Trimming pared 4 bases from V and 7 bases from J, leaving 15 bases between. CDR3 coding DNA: TGTGCCACCAGTGACTATGCAGGGTTAAGTGGCTACACCTTC. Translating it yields CATSDYAGLSGYTF.

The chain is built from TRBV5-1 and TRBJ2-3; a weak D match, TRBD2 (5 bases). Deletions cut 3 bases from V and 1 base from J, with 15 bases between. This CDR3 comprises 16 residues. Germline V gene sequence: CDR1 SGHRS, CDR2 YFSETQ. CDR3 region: CASSSSARGGTDTQYF. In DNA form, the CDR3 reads TGCGCCAGCAGCTCCTCCGCTCGGGGTGGCACAGATACGCAGTATTTT.

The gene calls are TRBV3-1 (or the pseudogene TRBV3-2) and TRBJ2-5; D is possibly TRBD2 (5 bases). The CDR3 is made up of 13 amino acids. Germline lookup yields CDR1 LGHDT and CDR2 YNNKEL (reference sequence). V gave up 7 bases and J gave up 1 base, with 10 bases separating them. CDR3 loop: CASMLLAQETQYF. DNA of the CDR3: TGTGCCAGCATGCTCCTAGCCCAAGAGACCCAGTACTTC.

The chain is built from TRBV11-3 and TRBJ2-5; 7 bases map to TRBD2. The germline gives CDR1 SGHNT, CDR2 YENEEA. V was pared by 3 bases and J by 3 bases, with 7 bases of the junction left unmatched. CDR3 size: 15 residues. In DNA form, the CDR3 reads TGTGCCAGCAGCTTGGCGGGAGCGAGGGAAGAGACCCAGTACTTC. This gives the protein CASSLAGAREETQYF.

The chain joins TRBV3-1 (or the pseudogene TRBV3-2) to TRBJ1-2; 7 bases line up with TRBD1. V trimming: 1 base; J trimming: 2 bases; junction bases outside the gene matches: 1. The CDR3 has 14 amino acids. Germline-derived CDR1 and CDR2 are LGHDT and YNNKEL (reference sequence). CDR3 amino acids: CASSQGGGNYGYTF. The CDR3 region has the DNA TGTGCCAGCAGCCAAGGAGGGGGCAACTATGGCTACACCTTC.

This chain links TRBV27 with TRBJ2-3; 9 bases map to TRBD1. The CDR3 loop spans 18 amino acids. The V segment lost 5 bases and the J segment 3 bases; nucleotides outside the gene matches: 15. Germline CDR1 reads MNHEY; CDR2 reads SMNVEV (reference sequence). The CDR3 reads CASSPPGRRTGETDTQYF. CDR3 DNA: TGTGCCAGCAGTCCCCCGGGGCGGAGGACAGGGGAGACAGATACGCAGTATTTT.

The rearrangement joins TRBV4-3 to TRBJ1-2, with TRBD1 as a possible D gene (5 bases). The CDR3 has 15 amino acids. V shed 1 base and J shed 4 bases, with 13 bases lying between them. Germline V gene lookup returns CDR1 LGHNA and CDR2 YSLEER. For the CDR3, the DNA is TGCGCCAGCAGCCAAGCTACGACAGACTTCTATGGCTACACCTTC. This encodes CASSQATTDFYGYTF.

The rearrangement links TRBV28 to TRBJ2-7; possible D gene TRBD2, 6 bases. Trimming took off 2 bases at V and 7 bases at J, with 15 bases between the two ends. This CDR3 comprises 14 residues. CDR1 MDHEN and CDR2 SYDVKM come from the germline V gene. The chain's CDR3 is CASSLQAGPREQYF. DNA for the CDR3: TGTGCCAGCAGTTTACAGGCGGGACCGAGGGAGCAGTACTTC.

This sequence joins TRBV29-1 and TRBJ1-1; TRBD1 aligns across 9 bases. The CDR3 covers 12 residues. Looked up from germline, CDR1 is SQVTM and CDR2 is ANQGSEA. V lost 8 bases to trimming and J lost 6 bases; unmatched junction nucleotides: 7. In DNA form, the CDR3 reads TGCAGCACCGGGACAGGGCTGGCTGAAGCTTTCTTT. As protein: CSTGTGLAEAFF.

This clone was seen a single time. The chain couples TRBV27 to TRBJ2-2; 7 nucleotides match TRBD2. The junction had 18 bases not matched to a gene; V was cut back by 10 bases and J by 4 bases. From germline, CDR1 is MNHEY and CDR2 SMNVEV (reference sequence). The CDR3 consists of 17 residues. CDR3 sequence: CATSSIGGGSITGELFF. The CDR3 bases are TGTGCCACTTCCTCCATTGGGGGGGGGAGTATCACCGGGGAGCTGTTTTTT.

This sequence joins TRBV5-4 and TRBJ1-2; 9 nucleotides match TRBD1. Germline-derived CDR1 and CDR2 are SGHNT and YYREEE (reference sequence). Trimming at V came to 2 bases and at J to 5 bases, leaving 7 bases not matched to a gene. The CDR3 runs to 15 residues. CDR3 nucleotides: TGTGCCAGCAGCTTACAGGGGGCGTTGTCTTATGGCTACACCTTC. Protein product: CASSLQGALSYGYTF.

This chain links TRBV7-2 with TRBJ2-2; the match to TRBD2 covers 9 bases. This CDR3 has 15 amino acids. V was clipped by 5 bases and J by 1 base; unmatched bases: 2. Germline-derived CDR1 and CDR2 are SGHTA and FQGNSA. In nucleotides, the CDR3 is TGTGCCAGCAGCCAGACTAGCGGGAACACCGGGGAGCTGTTTTTT. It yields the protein CASSQTSGNTGELFF.

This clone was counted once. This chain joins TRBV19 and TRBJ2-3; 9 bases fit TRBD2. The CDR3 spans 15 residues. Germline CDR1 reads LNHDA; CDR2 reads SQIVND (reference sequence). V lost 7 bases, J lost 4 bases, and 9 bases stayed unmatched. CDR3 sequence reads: CASTWAGGPPDTQYF. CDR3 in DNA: TGTGCCAGTACATGGGCGGGAGGGCCCCCAGATACGCAGTATTTT.

CDR3 amino acids: CASSLPPGYGYTF. CDR3 coding DNA: TGTGCCAGCAGTTTACCCCCGGGGTATGGCTACACCTTC. The chain links TRBV28 to TRBJ1-2; unclear D gene. CDR3 length equals 13 residues. V was trimmed by 2 bases and J by 5 bases, leaving 9 bases between them. The germline V gene has CDR1 MDHEN and CDR2 SYDVKM.

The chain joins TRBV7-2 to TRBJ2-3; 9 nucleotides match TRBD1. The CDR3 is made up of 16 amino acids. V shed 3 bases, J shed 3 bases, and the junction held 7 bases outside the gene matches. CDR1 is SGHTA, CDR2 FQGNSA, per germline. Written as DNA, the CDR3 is TGTGCCAGCAGCTTGGACGGGACAGGGAGGACAGATACGCAGTATTTT. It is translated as CASSLDGTGRTDTQYF.

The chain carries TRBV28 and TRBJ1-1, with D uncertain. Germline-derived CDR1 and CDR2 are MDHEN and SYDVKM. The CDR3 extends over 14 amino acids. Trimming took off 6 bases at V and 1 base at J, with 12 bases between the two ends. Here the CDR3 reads CASSPSGKNTEAFF. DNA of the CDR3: TGTGCCAGCAGCCCGTCGGGGAAGAACACTGAAGCTTTCTTT.

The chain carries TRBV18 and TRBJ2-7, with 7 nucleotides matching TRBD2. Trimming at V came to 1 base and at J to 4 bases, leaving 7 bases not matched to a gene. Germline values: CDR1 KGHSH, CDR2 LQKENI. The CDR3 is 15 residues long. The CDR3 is CASSPRGGGAYEQYF. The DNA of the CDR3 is TGTGCCAGCTCACCACGGGGCGGGGGAGCTTACGAGCAGTACTTC.

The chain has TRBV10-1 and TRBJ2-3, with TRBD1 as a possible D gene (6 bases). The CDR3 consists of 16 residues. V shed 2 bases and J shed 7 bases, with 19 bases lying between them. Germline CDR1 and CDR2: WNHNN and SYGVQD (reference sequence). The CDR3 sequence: CASSETTGTSVYTQYF. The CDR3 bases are TGCGCCAGCAGTGAGACTACCGGGACATCGGTCTATACGCAGTATTTT.